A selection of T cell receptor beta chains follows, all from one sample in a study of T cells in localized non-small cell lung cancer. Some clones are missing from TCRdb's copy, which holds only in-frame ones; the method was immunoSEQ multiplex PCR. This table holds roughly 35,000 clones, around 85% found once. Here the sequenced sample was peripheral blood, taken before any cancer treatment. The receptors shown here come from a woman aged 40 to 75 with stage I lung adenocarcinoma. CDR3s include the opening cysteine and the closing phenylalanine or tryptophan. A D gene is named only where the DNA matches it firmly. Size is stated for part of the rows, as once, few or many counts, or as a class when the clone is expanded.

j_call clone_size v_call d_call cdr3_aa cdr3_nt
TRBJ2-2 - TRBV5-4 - CASSLASTTNTGELFF TGTGCCAGCAGCTTGGCCTCGACAACGAACACCGGGGAGCTGTTTTTT
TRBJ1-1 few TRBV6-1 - CASSESPGQNTEAFF TGTGCCAGCAGTGAAAGTCCAGGCCAGAACACTGAAGCTTTCTTT
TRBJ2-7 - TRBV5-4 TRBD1 CASSFGTGGHYEQYF TGTGCCAGCAGCTTCGGGACAGGGGGCCACTACGAGCAGTACTTC
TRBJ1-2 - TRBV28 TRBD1 CASREGQVHGYTF TGTGCCAGCAGGGAAGGACAGGTCCATGGCTACACCTTC
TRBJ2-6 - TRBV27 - CASGQRRGPSHSGANVLTF TGTGCCAGCGGACAGAGGAGGGGCCCTTCTCACTCTGGGGCCAACGTCCTGACTTTC
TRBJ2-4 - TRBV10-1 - CAPLPRELAKNIQYF TGCGCCCCCCTCCCCAGGGAACTAGCCAAAAACATTCAGTACTTC
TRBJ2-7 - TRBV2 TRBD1 CASSASRQGREQYF TGTGCCAGCAGCGCCTCAAGACAGGGCCGCGAGCAGTACTTC
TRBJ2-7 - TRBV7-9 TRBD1 CASSLAGQGLPTYEQYF TGTGCCAGCAGCTTAGCAGGACAGGGGTTGCCCACCTACGAGCAGTACTTC
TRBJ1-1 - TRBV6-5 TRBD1 CASRRNRGPNTEAFF TGTGCCAGCAGAAGAAACAGGGGCCCTAACACTGAAGCTTTCTTT
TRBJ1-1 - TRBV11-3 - CASSLLQLNTEAFF TGTGCCAGCAGCTTACTGCAGTTGAACACTGAAGCTTTCTTT
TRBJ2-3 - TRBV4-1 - CASSRSGGLADTQYF TGCGCCAGCAGCCGGTCCGGGGGGCTCGCAGATACGCAGTATTTT
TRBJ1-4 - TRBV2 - CASSSQGKVGEKLFF TGTGCCAGCAGTTCACAGGGAAAAGTTGGTGAAAAACTGTTTTTT
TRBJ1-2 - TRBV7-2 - CASSLAGYGYTF TGTGCCAGCAGCTTAGCGGGCTATGGCTACACCTTC
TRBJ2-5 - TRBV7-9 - CASSLVGRVGETQYF TGTGCCAGCAGCTTAGTGGGCAGGGTAGGAGAGACCCAGTACTTC
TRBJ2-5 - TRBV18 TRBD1 CASSPFSGTGRETQYF TGTGCCAGCTCACCATTCTCCGGGACAGGGCGAGAGACCCAGTACTTC
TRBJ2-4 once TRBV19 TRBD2 CASSTREGAKNIQYF TGTGCCAGTAGTACACGGGAGGGCGCCAAAAACATTCAGTACTTC
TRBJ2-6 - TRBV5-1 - CASSSLALRYSGANVLTF TGCGCCAGCAGCTCACTCGCCCTCAGATACTCTGGGGCCAACGTCCTGACTTTC
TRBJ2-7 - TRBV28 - CASSFPGVLGDEQYF TGTGCCAGCAGTTTTCCCGGGGTACTAGGAGACGAGCAGTACTTC
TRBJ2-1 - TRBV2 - CASRAGEQFF TGTGCCAGCAGGGCGGGGGAGCAGTTCTTC
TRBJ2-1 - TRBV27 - CASRKFSGGSYEQFF TGTGCCAGCAGGAAATTTAGTGGAGGGTCTTATGAGCAGTTCTTC
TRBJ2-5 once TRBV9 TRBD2 CASSARGGGAYETQYF TGTGCCAGCAGCGCCAGGGGCGGGGGGGCCTATGAGACCCAGTACTTC
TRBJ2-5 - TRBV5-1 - CASSRQQETQYF TGCGCCAGCAGTAGACAGCAAGAGACCCAGTACTTC
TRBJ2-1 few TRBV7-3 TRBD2 CASSKLGEGQFF TGTGCCAGCAGCAAACTAGGGGAGGGGCAGTTCTTC
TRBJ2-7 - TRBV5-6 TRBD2 CASSLLTSGDYEQYF TGTGCCAGCAGCTTATTGACTAGCGGAGACTACGAGCAGTACTTC
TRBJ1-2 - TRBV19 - CASSPRDFLGDGYTF TGTGCCAGTAGCCCCCGGGACTTCCTGGGGGATGGCTACACCTTC
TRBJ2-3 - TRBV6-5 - CASSMASPPDTQYF TGTGCCAGCAGTATGGCCTCCCCCCCAGATACGCAGTATTTT
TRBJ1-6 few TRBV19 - CASSITSYNSPLHF TGTGCCAGTAGTATAACTTCCTATAATTCACCCCTCCACTTT
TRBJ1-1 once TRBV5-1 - CASSLAGWGYTEAFF TGCGCCAGCAGCTTGGCAGGGTGGGGGTACACTGAAGCTTTCTTT
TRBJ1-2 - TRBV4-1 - CASSLTGSWGYTF TGCGCCAGCAGCCTTACGGGCTCCTGGGGCTACACCTTC
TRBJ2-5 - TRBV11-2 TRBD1 CASRRRQGARETQYF TGTGCCAGCAGGAGAAGACAGGGGGCGCGGGAGACCCAGTACTTC
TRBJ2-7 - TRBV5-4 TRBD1 CASSKRQGRDYEQYF TGTGCCAGCAGTAAGCGACAGGGAAGGGACTACGAGCAGTACTTC
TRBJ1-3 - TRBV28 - CASSLSLGAGNTIYF TGTGCCAGCAGTTTATCTCTGGGTGCGGGAAACACCATATATTTT
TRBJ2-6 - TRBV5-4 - CATGKGGPSGANVLTF TGTGCCACCGGAAAAGGCGGACCCTCTGGGGCCAACGTCCTGACTTTC
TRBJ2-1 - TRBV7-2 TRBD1 CASSPRNSGRDSDPMQFF TGTGCCAGCAGCCCGCGTAATTCCGGCCGGGACAGCGATCCTATGCAGTTCTTC
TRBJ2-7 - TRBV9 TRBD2 CASSVGGLAGIYEQYF TGTGCCAGCAGCGTAGGTGGACTAGCGGGGATATACGAGCAGTACTTC
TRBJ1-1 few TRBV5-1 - CASSQVDSRNTEAFF TGCGCCAGCAGCCAGGTGGACAGCAGGAACACTGAAGCTTTCTTT
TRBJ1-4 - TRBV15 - CATSRDGGANEKLFF TGTGCCACCAGCAGAGATGGGGGAGCTAATGAAAAACTGTTTTTT
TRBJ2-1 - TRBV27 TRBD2 CASRLGRDYNEQFF TGTGCCAGCAGACTCGGGAGGGACTACAATGAGCAGTTCTTC
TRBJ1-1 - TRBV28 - CASSLAARSGTTEAFF TGTGCCAGCAGCCTAGCCGCCAGATCAGGCACCACTGAAGCTTTCTTT
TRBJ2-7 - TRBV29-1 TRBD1 CGARTGGSSYEQYF TGCGGCGCTCGGACAGGTGGTTCTTCCTACGAGCAGTACTTC
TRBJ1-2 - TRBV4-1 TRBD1 CASSLDVTRDRYYGYTF TGCGCCAGCAGCCTAGACGTTACCCGGGACAGGTACTATGGCTACACCTTC
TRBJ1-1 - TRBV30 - CAWALGAHTEAFF TGTGCCTGGGCTCTGGGGGCCCACACTGAAGCTTTCTTT
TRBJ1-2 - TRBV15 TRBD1 CATSRRTGDYNGYTF TGTGCCACCAGCAGGCGGACAGGGGATTATAATGGCTACACCTTC
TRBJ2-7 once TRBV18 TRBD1 CASSPPGDRTGEQYF TGTGCCAGCTCACCACCTGGGGACAGGACTGGCGAGCAGTACTTC
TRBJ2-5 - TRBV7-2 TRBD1 CASIQNRGETQYF TGTGCCAGCATCCAGAACAGGGGTGAGACCCAGTACTTC
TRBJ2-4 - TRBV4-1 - CASSLPRGTFEAKNIQYF TGCGCCAGCAGCCTCCCCCGAGGCACGTTCGAAGCCAAAAACATTCAGTACTTC
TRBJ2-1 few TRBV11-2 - CASSADRRDEQFF TGTGCCAGCAGCGCTGACAGACGGGATGAGCAGTTCTTC
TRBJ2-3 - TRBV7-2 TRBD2 CASSLQAGGSDTQYF TGTGCCAGCAGCTTACAAGCGGGGGGCTCAGATACGCAGTATTTT
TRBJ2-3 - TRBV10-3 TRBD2 CAIKRGASTDTQYF TGTGCCATTAAGCGGGGCGCTAGCACAGATACGCAGTATTTT
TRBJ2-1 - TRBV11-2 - CASSPSMRVVGVNEQFF TGTGCCAGCAGCCCCTCGATGCGAGTAGTCGGTGTAAATGAGCAGTTCTTC
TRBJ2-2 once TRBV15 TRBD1 CATSTSPTGGPGELFF TGTGCCACCAGCACCTCCCCGACAGGGGGTCCCGGGGAGCTGTTTTTT
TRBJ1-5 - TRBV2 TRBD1 CASSPDRGFGNQPQHF TGTGCCAGCTCCCCGGACAGGGGTTTTGGCAATCAGCCCCAGCATTTT
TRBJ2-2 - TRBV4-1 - CASSQGPGVDFTGELFF TGCGCCAGCAGCCAAGGTCCGGGCGTGGACTTCACCGGGGAGCTGTTTTTT
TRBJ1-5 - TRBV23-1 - CASSQSFRQPQHF TGCGCCAGCAGTCAATCGTTCAGGCAGCCCCAGCATTTT
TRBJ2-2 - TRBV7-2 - CASSTRGTGELFF TGTGCCAGCAGCACCAGGGGTACCGGGGAGCTGTTTTTT